These T cell receptor beta chains were read from a single sample in a study of beta chain features in type 1 diabetes. Measured with immunoSEQ multiplex PCR; TCRdb has only the in-frame clones, and not every one. The sample consists of under 300,000 clones, approximately 16% of them appearing once. Sequencing was performed on naive CD4+ T cells from blood. The source is a young man with type 1 diabetes. The CDR3 runs from the conserved cysteine through the conserved F or W. The D gene is left open where the match is weak. A clone size is listed for some rows: how often the clone was seen (once, few, many), or a class if it is expanded.

J gene: TRBJ2-1; V gene: TRBV20-1; D gene: .; clone size: .; CDR3 protein: CSARPNEQFF; CDR3 DNA: TGCAGTGCTAGACCCAATGAGCAGTTCTTC
J gene: TRBJ2-2; V gene: TRBV30; D gene: .; clone size: few; CDR3 protein: CAWRSYGTGELFF; CDR3 DNA: TGTGCCTGGAGATCATATGGCACCGGGGAGCTGTTTTTT
J gene: TRBJ1-3; V gene: TRBV25-1; D gene: TRBD1; clone size: .; CDR3 protein: CASSEDRDFGNTIYF; CDR3 DNA: TGTGCCAGCAGTGAGGACAGGGACTTTGGAAACACCATATATTTT
J gene: TRBJ2-3; V gene: TRBV5-1; D gene: .; clone size: once; CDR3 protein: CASSLEGSTDTQYF; CDR3 DNA: TGCGCCAGCAGCTTGGAGGGCAGCACAGATACGCAGTATTTT
J gene: TRBJ1-5; V gene: TRBV19; D gene: .; clone size: .; CDR3 protein: CASIGLRGGNQPQHF; CDR3 DNA: TGTGCCAGTATTGGGTTGCGGGGCGGCAATCAGCCCCAGCATTTT
J gene: TRBJ2-5; V gene: TRBV25-1; D gene: TRBD1; clone size: few; CDR3 protein: CASSEGTGVETQYF; CDR3 DNA: TGTGCCAGCAGTGAAGGGACAGGGGTCGAGACCCAGTACTTC
J gene: TRBJ1-1; V gene: TRBV27; D gene: .; clone size: .; CDR3 protein: CASSLNRGTEAFF; CDR3 DNA: TGTGCCAGCAGTTTAAACCGGGGCACTGAAGCTTTCTTT
J gene: TRBJ2-1; V gene: TRBV7-2; D gene: .; clone size: few; CDR3 protein: CASMGGQGSRNEQFF; CDR3 DNA: TGTGCCAGCATGGGAGGGCAGGGGTCGAGAAATGAGCAGTTCTTC
J gene: TRBJ1-2; V gene: TRBV30; D gene: .; clone size: once; CDR3 protein: CAWSEGYGYTF; CDR3 DNA: TGTGCCTGGAGTGAGGGGTATGGCTACACCTTC
J gene: TRBJ2-5; V gene: TRBV5-1; D gene: .; clone size: few; CDR3 protein: CASSLAGTQEETQYF; CDR3 DNA: TGCGCCAGCAGCTTGGCCGGGACACAAGAAGAGACCCAGTACTTC
J gene: TRBJ2-5; V gene: TRBV23-1; D gene: .; clone size: .; CDR3 protein: CASSQSNRGCQETQYF; CDR3 DNA: TGCGCCAGCAGTCAATCTAATAGGGGCTGCCAAGAGACCCAGTACTTC
J gene: TRBJ2-7; V gene: TRBV28; D gene: TRBD2; clone size: .; CDR3 protein: CASRPTGTSGSSRSYEQYF; CDR3 DNA: TGTGCCAGCAGACCCACAGGGACTAGCGGGAGCTCCCGGTCCTACGAGCAGTACTTC
J gene: TRBJ2-2; V gene: TRBV30; D gene: .; clone size: few; CDR3 protein: CAWTIDSPRAGELFF; CDR3 DNA: TGTGCCTGGACGATAGACAGTCCCCGAGCCGGGGAGCTGTTTTTT
J gene: TRBJ2-4; V gene: TRBV4-2; D gene: .; clone size: .; CDR3 protein: CASSQADLPEHIQYF; CDR3 DNA: TGTGCCAGCAGCCAAGCCGATCTCCCTGAGCACATTCAGTACTTC
J gene: TRBJ2-3; V gene: TRBV29-1; D gene: .; clone size: few; CDR3 protein: CSVDMPSGRDTQYF; CDR3 DNA: TGCAGCGTTGACATGCCGAGTGGTAGAGATACGCAGTATTTT
J gene: TRBJ2-4; V gene: TRBV7-9; D gene: TRBD1; clone size: few; CDR3 protein: CASSEDRAGNIQYF; CDR3 DNA: TGTGCCAGCAGCGAAGACAGGGCCGGGAACATTCAGTACTTC
J gene: TRBJ1-2; V gene: TRBV29-1; D gene: .; clone size: .; CDR3 protein: CSVNLRDGYTF; CDR3 DNA: TGCAGCGTGAACTTAAGAGATGGCTACACCTTC
J gene: TRBJ2-1; V gene: TRBV7-2; D gene: TRBD2; clone size: .; CDR3 protein: CASSLWTSLDNEQFF; CDR3 DNA: TGTGCCAGCAGCTTGTGGACTAGCCTCGACAATGAGCAGTTCTTC
J gene: TRBJ2-7; V gene: TRBV30; D gene: .; clone size: .; CDR3 protein: CAWSVGSLGVKQYF; CDR3 DNA: TGTGCCTGGAGTGTAGGGTCTTTGGGGGTAAAGCAGTACTTC
J gene: TRBJ2-2; V gene: TRBV7-3; D gene: .; clone size: few; CDR3 protein: CASSWGGTANTGELFF; CDR3 DNA: TGTGCCAGCAGCTGGGGAGGGACAGCGAACACCGGGGAGCTGTTTTTT
J gene: TRBJ2-5; V gene: TRBV7-9; D gene: TRBD2; clone size: .; CDR3 protein: CASAGQETQYF; CDR3 DNA: TGTGCCTCAGCGGGACAAGAGACCCAGTACTTC
J gene: TRBJ2-7; V gene: TRBV29-1; D gene: .; clone size: few; CDR3 protein: CSVDGTGSYEQYF; CDR3 DNA: TGCAGCGTCGACGGGACTGGCTCCTACGAGCAGTACTTC